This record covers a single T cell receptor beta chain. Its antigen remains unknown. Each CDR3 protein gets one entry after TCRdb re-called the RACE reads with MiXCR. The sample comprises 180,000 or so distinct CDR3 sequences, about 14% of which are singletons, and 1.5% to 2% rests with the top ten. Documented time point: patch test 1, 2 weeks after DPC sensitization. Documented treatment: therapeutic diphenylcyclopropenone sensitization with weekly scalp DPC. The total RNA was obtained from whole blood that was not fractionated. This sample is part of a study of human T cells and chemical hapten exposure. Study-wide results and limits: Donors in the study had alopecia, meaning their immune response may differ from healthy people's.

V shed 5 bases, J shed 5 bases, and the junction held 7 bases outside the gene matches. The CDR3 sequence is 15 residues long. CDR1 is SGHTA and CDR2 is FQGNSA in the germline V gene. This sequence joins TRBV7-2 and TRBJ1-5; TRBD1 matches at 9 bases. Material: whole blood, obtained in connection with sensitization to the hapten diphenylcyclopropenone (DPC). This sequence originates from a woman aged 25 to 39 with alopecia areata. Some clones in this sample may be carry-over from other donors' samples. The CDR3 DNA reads TGTGCCAGCAGCACCGGACAGGGGCAACATCAGCCCCAGCATTTT. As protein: CASSTGQGQHQPQHF.